Only a few counts were recorded for the clone carrying this TCR beta chain. No antigen is known for it. CDR1 is SGHTA and CDR2 is FQGTGA in the germline V gene. The CDR3 length is 15 residues. J gave up 4 bases and V 1 base, and 3 bases lay outside the gene matches. Separate from the approximately 700-subject first cohort was the 120-subject validation cohort, to which the donors belonged. This sample was taken from a study of cytomegalovirus exposure and HLA in healthy donors. Study background: The approximately 120 validation repertoires were reported in a later analysis to have been generated on the same platform as the 500 to 700 first-cohort repertoires. Study-level findings and limits: Many donors shared some public TCRs, even though most TCR sequences were rare. Altogether, more than 150 TCR beta chains were recorded as cytomegalovirus-associated.

Assay used: immunoSEQ multiplex PCR; TCRdb lists only in-frame clones, some missing. The repertoire has roughly 68,000 clones, more than 85% of them found once; the top ten carry over 1.5%. This clonotype originated in a woman aged 18-29 years in good health and CMV-seronegative. Sequences were obtained from PBMCs. The chain recombines TRBV7-3 with TRBJ2-1, with TRBD2 identical over 8 bases. The CDR3 DNA reads TGTGCCAGCAGCTTAAGTAGCGGGACTTACAATGAGCAGTTCTTC. Amino acid sequence: CASSLSSGTYNEQFF.